Listed below are T cell receptor beta chains from one sample, sequenced in a study of control samples from healthy donors and cancer patients. The method was immunoSEQ multiplex PCR; TCRdb's version includes in-frame clones alone and lacks a portion of them. The sample holds about 120,000 clones; approximately 90% are singletons and the top ten take approximately 1.1%. The sample comprised PBMCs. These receptors were taken from a woman in her fifties or sixties with colorectal cancer. The CDR3 runs from the conserved cysteine through the conserved F or W.

V	J	CDR3
TRBV6-5	TRBJ2-2	CASLPKWDTGELFF
TRBV14	TRBJ1-2	CASSHTGTQGRYGYTF
TRBV18	TRBJ1-2	CASSPVAETKDGYTF
TRBV12-3/TRBV12-4	TRBJ1-3	CASSLGGDTIYF
TRBV6-1	TRBJ2-7	CASSDRDRGSQNF
TRBV4-1	TRBJ2-7	CASSQGTVYEQYF
TRBV27	TRBJ1-2	CASSPTSTAPGYTF
TRBV19	TRBJ1-2	CASSHTSGRPAGYTF
TRBV30	TRBJ2-7	CAWGPGTVNYEQYF
TRBV13	TRBJ2-1	CASSFERGVLSYNEQFF
TRBV10-3	TRBJ1-1	CAISEPGTGGTEAFF
TRBV5-4	TRBJ2-1	CASSLSSRGYNEQFF
TRBV30	TRBJ1-3	CAWSGLHGNTIYF
TRBV19	TRBJ1-4	CASGHGTATNEKLFF
TRBV7-2	TRBJ2-7	CASSLESRNEQYF
TRBV30	TRBJ2-3	CAWSAGTDTQYF
TRBV27	TRBJ2-6	CASSLLGSGANVLTF
TRBV14	TRBJ2-3	CASSWRDLSRTDTQYF
TRBV10-3	TRBJ1-5	CAISETGEFQPQHF
TRBV7-2	TRBJ1-5	CASSLKSVGQPQHF
TRBV7-3	TRBJ2-3	CASSLGTDTQYF
TRBV11-3	TRBJ2-7	CASSLDRTGRQYF
TRBV2	TRBJ1-4	CASKEGQAYNEKLFF
TRBV18	TRBJ1-2	CASSPAEGYTF
TRBV7-6	TRBJ1-1	CASSQGQGVDTEAFF